This T cell receptor beta chain appears in the sequencing data of a study of blood T cell repertoires in COVID-19. In the study overall: Acute and convalescent COVID-19 samples came from the United States, Italy and Spain.

This CDR3 spans 14 amino acids. The V and J ends lost 3 bases and 2 bases respectively, with 11 bases between them. Looked up from germline, CDR1 is SGHNT and CDR2 is YYREEE (reference sequence). Some clones are missing from TCRdb's copy, which holds only in-frame ones; the method was immunoSEQ multiplex PCR. The sample records roughly 170,000 clones, around nine tenths being singletons. Material for sequencing was peripheral blood. This receptor was obtained from a woman between 18 and 29 years old who had recovered from COVID-19. This chain links TRBV5-4 with TRBJ2-5, with D perhaps TRBD1 (6 bases). The CDR3 loop reads CASSWWTAQETQYF. The CDR3 DNA is TGTGCCAGCAGCTGGTGGACAGCTCAAGAGACCCAGTACTTC.